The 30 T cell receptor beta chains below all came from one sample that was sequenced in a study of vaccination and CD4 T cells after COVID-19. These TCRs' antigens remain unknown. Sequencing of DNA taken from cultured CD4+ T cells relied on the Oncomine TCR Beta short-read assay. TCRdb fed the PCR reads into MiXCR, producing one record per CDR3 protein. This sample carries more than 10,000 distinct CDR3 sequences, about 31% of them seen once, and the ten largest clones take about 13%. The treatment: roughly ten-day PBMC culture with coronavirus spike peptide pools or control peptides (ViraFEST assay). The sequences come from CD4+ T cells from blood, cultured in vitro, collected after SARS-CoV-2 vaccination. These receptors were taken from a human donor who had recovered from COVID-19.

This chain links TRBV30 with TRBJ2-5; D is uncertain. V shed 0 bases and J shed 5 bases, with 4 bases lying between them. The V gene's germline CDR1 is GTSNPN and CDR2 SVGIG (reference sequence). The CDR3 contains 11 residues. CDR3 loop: CAWSVQETQYF. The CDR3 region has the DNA TGTGCCTGGAGTGTACAGGAGACCCAGTACTTC.

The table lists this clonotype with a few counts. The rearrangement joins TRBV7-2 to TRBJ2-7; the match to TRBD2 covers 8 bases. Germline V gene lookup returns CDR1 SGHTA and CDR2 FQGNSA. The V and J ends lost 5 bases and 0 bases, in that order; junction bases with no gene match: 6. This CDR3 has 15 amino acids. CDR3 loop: CASSVDSGASYEQYF. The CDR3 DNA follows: TGTGCCAGCAGCGTCGATAGCGGGGCCTCCTACGAGCAGTACTTC.

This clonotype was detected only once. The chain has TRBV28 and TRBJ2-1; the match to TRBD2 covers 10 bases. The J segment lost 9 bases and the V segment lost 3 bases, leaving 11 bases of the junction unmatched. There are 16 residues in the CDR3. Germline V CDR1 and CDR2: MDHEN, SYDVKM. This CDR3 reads CASSFQLAGGHPEQFF. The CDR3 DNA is TGTGCCAGCAGTTTTCAGTTAGCGGGAGGACATCCTGAGCAGTTCTTC.

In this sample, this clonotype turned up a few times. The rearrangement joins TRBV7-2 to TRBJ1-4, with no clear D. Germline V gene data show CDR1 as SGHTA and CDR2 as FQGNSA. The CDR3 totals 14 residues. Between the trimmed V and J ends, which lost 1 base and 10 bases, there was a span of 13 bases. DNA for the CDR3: TGTGCCAGCAGCTTAGGACCCAACTACGCAAAACTGTTTTTT. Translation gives CASSLGPNYAKLFF.

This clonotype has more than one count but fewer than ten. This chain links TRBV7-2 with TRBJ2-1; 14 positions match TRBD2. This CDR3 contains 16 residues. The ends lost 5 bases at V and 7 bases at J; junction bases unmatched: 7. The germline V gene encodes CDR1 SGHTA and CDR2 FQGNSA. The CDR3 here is CASSGRLAGGRNEQFF. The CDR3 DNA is TGTGCCAGCAGCGGGAGACTAGCGGGAGGGCGAAATGAGCAGTTCTTC.

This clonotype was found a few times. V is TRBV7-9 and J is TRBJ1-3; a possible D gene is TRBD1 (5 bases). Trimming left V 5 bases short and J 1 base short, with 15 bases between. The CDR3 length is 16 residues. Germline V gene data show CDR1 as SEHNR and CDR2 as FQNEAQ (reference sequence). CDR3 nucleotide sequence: TGTGCCAGCAGCAACACGGCGGGGGGGTCTGGAAACACCATATATTTT. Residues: CASSNTAGGSGNTIYF.

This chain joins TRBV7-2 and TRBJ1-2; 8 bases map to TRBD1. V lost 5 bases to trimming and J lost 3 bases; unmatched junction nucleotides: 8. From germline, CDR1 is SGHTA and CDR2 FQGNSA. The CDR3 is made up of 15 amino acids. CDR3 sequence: CASSPHRGEDYGYTF. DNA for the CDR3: TGTGCCAGCAGCCCCCACAGGGGGGAGGACTATGGCTACACCTTC.

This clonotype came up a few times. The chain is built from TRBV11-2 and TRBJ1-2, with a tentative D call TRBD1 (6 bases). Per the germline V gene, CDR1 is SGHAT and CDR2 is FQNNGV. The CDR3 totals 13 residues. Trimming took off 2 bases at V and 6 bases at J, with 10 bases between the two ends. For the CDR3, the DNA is TGTGCCAGCAGCTTACAGGGGAGACATGGCTACACCTTC. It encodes CASSLQGRHGYTF.

This CDR3 reads CASSLDRTGELFF. CDR3 bases: TGTGCCAGCAGCTTGGACAGGACCGGGGAGCTGTTTTTT. The J gene is TRBJ2-2, the V gene TRBV7-2, with TRBD1 matching 7 bases. CDR1 and CDR2 from the germline V gene are SGHTA and FQGNSA. Trimming took 3 bases from V and 5 from J; bases not matched to a gene: 0. CDR3 length equals 13 residues.

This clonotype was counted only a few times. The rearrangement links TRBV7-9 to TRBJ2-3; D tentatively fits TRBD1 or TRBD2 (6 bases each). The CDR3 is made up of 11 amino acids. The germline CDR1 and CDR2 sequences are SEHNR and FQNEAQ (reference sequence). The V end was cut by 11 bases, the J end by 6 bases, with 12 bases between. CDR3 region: CAPVGGDTQYF. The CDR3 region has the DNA TGTGCCCCCGTCGGGGGCGATACGCAGTATTTT.

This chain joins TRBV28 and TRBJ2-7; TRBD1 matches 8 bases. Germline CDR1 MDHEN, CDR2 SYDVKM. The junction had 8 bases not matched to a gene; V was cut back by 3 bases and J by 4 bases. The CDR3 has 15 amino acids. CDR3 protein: CASSFSGTGNYEQYF. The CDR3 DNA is TGTGCCAGCAGTTTTTCCGGGACAGGTAATTACGAGCAGTACTTC. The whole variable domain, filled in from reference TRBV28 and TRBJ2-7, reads DVKVTQSSRYLVKRTGEKVFLECVQDMDHENMFWYRQDPGLGLRLIYFSYDVKMKEKGDIPEGYSVSREKKERFSLILESASTNQTSMYLCASSFSGTGNYEQYFGPGTRLTVT.

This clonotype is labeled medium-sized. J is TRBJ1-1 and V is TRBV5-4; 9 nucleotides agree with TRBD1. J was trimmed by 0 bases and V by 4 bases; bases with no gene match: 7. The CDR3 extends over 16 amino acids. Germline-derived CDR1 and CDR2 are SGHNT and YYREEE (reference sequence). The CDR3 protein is CASSPDRGFMNTEAFF. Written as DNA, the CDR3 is TGTGCCAGCAGCCCTGACAGGGGGTTTATGAACACTGAAGCTTTCTTT.

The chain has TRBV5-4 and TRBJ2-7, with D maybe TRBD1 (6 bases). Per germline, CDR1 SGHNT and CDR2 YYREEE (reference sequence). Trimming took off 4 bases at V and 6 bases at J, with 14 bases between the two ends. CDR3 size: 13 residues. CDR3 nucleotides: TGTGCCAGCAGCACCTACAGGGTCAGCGAGCAGTACTTC. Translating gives CASSTYRVSEQYF.

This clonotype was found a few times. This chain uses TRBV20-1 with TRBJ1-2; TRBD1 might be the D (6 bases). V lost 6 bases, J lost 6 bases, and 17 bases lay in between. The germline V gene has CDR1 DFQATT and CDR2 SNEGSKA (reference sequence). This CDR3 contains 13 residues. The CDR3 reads CSAPPGGGHGYTF. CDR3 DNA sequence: TGCAGTGCCCCCCCCGGAGGGGGTCATGGCTACACCTTC.

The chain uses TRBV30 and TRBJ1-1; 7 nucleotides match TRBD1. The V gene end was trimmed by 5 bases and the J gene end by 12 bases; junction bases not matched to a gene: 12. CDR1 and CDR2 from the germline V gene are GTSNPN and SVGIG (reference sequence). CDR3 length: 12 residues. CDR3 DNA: TGTGCCTGGTTCCTCCTGGACAGGAGGACTTTCTTT. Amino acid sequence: CAWFLLDRRTFF.

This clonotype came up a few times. The CDR3 region is CASSKTGTSVEQYF. CDR3 DNA sequence: TGTGCCAGCAGCAAAACCGGGACTAGCGTAGAGCAGTACTTC. The V and J genes are TRBV7-8 and TRBJ2-7, with 10 bases lining up with TRBD2. This CDR3 is built from 14 residues. Germline lookup yields CDR1 SGHVS and CDR2 FQNEAQ. Losses at the gene ends were 5 bases for V and 7 bases for J; bases not matched to a gene: 8.

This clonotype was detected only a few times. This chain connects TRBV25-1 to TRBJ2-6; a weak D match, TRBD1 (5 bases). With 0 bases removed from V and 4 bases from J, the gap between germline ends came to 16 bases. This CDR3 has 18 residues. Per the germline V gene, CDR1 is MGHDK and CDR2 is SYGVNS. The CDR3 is CASSEYWGRESGANVLTF. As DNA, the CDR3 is TGTGCCAGCAGTGAATATTGGGGCAGGGAATCCGGGGCCAACGTCCTGACTTTC.

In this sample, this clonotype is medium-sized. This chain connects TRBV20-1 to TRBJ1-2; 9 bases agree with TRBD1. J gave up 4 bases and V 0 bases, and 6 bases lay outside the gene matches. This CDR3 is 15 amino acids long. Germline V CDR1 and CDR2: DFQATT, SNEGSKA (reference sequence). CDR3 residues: CSARDGTGIVYGYTF. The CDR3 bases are TGCAGTGCTAGAGATGGGACAGGGATTGTCTATGGCTACACCTTC.

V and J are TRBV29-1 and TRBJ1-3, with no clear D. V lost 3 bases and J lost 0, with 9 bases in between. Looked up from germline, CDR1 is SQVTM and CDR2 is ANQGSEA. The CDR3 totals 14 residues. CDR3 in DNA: TGCAGCGTTGAGGCTGGGAACTCTGGAAACACCATATATTTT. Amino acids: CSVEAGNSGNTIYF.

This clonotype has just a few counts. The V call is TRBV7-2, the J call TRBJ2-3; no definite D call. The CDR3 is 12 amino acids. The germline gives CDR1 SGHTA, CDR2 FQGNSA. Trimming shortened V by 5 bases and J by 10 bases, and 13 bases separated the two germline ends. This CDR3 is CASSLNGVAQYF. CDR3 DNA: TGTGCCAGCAGCCTAAACGGAGTGGCGCAGTATTTT.

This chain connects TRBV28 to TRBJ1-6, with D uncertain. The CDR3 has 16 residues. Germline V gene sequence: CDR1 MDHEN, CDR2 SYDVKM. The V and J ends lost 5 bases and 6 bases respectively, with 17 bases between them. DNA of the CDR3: TGTGCCAGCAGTCTAGACCCTCGACAAATTAATTCACCCCTCCACTTT. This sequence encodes CASSLDPRQINSPLHF.

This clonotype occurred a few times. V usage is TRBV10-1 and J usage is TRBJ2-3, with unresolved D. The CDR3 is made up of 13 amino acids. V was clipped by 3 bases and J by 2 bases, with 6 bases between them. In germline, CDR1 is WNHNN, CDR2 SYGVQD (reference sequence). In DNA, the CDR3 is TGCGCCAGCAGTGACGAGGTCACAGATACGCAGTATTTT. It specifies CASSDEVTDTQYF.

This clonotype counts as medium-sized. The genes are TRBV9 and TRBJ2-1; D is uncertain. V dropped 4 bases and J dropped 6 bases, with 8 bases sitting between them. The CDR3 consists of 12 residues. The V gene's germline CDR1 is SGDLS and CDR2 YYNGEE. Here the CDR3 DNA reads TGTGCCAGCAGCTATATGTTCAATGAGCAGTTCTTC. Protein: CASSYMFNEQFF.

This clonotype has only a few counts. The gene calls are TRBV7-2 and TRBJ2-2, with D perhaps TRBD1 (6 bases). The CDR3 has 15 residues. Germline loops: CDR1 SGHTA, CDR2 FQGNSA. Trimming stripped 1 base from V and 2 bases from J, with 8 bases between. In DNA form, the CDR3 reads TGTGCCAGCAGCTTAGGGACAGCTAACACCGGGGAGCTGTTTTTT. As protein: CASSLGTANTGELFF.

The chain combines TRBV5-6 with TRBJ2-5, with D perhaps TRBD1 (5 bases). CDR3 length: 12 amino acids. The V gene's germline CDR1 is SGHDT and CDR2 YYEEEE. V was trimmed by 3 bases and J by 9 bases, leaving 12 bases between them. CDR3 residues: CASSSALTAQYF. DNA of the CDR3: TGTGCCAGCAGCTCAGCTTTGACAGCCCAGTACTTC.

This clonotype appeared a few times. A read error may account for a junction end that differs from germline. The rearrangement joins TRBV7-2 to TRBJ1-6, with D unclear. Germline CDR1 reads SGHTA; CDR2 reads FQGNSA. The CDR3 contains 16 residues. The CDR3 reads CASSQGPSSYNSPLHF. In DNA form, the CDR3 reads TGCGCCAGCAGCCAAGGTCCGAGCTCCTATAATTCACCCCTCCACTTT.

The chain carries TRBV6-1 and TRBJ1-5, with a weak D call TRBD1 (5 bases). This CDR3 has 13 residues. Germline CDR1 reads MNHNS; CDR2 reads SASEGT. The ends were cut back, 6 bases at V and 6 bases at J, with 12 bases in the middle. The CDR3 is CASSRARAQPQHF. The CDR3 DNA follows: TGTGCCAGCAGCAGGGCGAGGGCTCAGCCCCAGCATTTT.

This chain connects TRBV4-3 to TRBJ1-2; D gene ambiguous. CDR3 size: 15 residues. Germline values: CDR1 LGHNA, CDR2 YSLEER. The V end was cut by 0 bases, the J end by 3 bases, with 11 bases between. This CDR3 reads CASSQDRAGDYGYTF. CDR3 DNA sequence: TGCGCCAGCAGCCAAGATCGAGCCGGGGACTATGGCTACACCTTC.

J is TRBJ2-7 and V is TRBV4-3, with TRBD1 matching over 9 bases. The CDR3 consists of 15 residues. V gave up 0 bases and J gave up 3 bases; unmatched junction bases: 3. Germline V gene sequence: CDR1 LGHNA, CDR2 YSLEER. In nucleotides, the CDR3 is TGCGCCAGCAGCCAAGATTGGACAGGGGTCTACGAGCAGTACTTC. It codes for CASSQDWTGVYEQYF.

DNA of the CDR3: TGTGCCAGCAGCCCCCAGGGGGGTAATGAAAAACTGTTTTTT. Translation gives CASSPQGGNEKLFF. V and J are TRBV9 and TRBJ1-4; 7 bases are shared with TRBD1. Germline assignment: CDR1 SGDLS and CDR2 YYNGEE. The CDR3 runs 14 residues. With 4 bases clipped from V and 4 bases from J, the junction kept 4 bases outside the gene matches.